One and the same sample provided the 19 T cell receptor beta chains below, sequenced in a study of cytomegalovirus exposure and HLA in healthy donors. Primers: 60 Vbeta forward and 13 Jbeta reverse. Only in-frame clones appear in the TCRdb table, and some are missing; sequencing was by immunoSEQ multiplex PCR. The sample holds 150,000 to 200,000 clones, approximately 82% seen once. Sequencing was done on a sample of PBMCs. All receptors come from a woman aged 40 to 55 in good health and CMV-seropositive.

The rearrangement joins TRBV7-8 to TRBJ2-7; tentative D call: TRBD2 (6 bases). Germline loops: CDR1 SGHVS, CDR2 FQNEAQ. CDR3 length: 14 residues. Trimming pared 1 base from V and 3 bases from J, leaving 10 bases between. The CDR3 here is CASSLGTNHYEQYF. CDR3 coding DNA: TGTGCCAGCAGCTTAGGGACTAATCACTACGAGCAGTACTTC.

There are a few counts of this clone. The CDR3 bases are TGTGCCAGCAGCCCGACAGGAACAGTATGGACCCAGTACTTC. Its protein is CASSPTGTVWTQYF. The rearrangement joins TRBV6-1 to TRBJ2-5; the D gene is possibly TRBD1 (6 bases). Germline CDR1 MNHNS, CDR2 SASEGT. This CDR3 has 14 amino acids. The germline V and J ends were trimmed by 6 bases and 7 bases, with 18 bases remaining between them.

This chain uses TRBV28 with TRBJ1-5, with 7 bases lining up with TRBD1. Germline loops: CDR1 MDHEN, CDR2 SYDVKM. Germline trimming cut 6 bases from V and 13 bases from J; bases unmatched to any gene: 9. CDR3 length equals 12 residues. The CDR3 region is CASSVLTGQQHF. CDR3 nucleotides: TGTGCCAGCAGCGTACTTACGGGACAGCAGCATTTT.

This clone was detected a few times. In DNA, the CDR3 is TGTGCCAGCAGTGACCAGACTAGCGGGACTTACAATGAGCAGTTCTTC. It specifies CASSDQTSGTYNEQFF. The rearrangement links TRBV6-4 to TRBJ2-1; 11 bases are shared with TRBD2. Germline V gene sequence: CDR1 MRHNA, CDR2 SNTAGT. V gave up 2 bases and J gave up 4 bases; unmatched junction bases: 4. The CDR3 consists of 16 residues.

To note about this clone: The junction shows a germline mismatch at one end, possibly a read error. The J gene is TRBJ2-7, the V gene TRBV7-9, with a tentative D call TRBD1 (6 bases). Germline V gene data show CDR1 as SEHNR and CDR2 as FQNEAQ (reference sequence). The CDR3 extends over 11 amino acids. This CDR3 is CSSQGYYEQYF. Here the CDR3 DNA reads TGTTCCAGCCAGGGGTACTACGAGCAGTACTTC. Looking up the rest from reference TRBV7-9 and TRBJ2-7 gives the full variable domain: DTGVSQNPRHKITKRGQNVTFRCDPISEHNRLYWYRQTLGQGPEFLTYFQNEAQLEKSRLLSDRFSAERPKGSFSTLEIQRTEQGDSAMYLCSSQGYYEQYFGPGTRLTVT.

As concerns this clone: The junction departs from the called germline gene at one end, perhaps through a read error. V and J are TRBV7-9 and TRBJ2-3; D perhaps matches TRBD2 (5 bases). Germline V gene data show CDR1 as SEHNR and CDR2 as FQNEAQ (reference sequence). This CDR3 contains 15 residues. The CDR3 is CASSVAFTSTDTQYF. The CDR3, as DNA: TGTGCCAGCAGCGTAGCGTTCACTAGCACAGATACGCAGTATTTT.

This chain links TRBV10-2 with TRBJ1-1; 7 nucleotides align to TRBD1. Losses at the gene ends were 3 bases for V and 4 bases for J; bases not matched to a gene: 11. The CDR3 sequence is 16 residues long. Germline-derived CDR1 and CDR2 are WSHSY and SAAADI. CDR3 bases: TGCGCCAGCAGTGAAGTACTAAACAGGGGTTTCACTGAAGCTTTCTTT. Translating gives CASSEVLNRGFTEAFF.

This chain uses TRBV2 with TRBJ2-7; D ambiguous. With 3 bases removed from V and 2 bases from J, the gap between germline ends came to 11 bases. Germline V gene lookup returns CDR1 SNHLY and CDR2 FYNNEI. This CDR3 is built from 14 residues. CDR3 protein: CASSDKTSTYEQYF. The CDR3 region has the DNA TGTGCCAGCAGTGATAAGACTTCTACCTACGAGCAGTACTTC.

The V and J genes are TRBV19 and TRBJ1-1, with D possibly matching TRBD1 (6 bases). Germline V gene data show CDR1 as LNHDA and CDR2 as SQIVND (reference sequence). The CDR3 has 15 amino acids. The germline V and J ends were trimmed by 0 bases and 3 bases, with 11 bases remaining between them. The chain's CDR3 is CASSIDSGADTEAFF. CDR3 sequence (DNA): TGTGCCAGTAGTATAGACTCAGGGGCCGACACTGAAGCTTTCTTT.

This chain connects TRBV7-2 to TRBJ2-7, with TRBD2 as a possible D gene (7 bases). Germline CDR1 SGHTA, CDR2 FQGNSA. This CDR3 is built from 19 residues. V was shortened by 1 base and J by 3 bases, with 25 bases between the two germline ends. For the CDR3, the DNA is TGTGCCAGCAGCTTAGTTGCGTCGGGGGGCGCCGGAGGGGGCTACGAGCAGTACTTC. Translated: CASSLVASGGAGGGYEQYF.

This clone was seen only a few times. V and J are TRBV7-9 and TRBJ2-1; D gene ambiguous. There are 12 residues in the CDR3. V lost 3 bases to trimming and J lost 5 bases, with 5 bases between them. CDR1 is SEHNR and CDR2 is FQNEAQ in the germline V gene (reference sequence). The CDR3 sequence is CASSFRNNEQFF. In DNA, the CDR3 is TGTGCCAGCAGCTTTCGTAACAATGAGCAGTTCTTC.

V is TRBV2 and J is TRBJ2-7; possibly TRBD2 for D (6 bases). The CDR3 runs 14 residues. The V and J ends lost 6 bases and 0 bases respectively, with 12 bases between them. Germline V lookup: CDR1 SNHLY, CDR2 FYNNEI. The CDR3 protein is CASSWRESSYEQYF. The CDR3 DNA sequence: TGTGCCAGCAGCTGGAGGGAGAGCTCCTACGAGCAGTACTTC.

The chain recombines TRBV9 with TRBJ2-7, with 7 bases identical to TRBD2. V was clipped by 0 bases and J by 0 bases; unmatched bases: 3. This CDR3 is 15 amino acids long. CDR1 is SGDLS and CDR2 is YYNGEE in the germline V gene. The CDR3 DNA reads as TGTGCCAGCAGCGTAGAAGCGGGAAACTCCTACGAGCAGTACTTC. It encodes CASSVEAGNSYEQYF.

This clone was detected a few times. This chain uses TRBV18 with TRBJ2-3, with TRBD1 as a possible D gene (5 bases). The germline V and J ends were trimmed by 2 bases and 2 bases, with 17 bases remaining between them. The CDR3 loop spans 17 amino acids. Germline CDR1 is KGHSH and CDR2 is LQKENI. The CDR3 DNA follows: TGTGCCAGCTCACCAAGGGGCCGAGACTTTCACACAGATACGCAGTATTTT. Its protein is CASSPRGRDFHTDTQYF.

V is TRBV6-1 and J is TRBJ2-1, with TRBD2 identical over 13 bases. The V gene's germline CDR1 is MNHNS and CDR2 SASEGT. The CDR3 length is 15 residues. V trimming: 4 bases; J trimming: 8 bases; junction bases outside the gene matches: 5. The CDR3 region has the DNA TGTGCCAGCAGTGGACTAGCGGGAGGTTGGGATGAGCAGTTCTTC. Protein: CASSGLAGGWDEQFF.

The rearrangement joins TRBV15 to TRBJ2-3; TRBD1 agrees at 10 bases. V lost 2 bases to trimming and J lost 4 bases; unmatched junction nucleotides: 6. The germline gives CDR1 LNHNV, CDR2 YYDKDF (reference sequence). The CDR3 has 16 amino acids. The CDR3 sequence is CATSRPGTGAADTQYF. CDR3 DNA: TGTGCCACCAGCAGACCCGGGACAGGGGCGGCAGATACGCAGTATTTT.

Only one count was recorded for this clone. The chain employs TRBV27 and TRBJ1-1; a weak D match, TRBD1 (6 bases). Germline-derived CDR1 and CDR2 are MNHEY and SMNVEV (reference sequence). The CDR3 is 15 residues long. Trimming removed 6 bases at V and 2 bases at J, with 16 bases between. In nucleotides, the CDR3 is TGTGCCAGCAGCCCGCGGGGGGGGCCCAACACTGAAGCTTTCTTT. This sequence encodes CASSPRGGPNTEAFF.

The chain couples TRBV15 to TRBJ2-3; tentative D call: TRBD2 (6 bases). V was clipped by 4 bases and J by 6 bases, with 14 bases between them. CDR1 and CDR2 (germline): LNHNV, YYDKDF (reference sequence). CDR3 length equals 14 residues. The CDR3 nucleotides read TGTGCCACCAGCACCGCGGGGACGGGCGATACGCAGTATTTT. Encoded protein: CATSTAGTGDTQYF.

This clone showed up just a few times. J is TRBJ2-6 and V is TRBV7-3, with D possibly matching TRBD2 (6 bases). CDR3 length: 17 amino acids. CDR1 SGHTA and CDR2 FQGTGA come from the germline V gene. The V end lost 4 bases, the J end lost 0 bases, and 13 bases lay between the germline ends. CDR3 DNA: TGTGCCAGCAGCTCCACAGGACTATCCTCTGGGGCCAACGTCCTGACTTTC. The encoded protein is CASSSTGLSSGANVLTF.